One and the same sample provided the 12 T cell receptor beta chains below, sequenced in a study of T cells in Graves' hyperthyroidism and ophthalmopathy. RNA transcripts served as the template for amplifying TCR beta CDR3 regions. The TCR CDR3 was amplified in a first-round RT-PCR using the HTBI primer set. From the multiplex PCR reads, TCRdb called clonotypes with MiXCR, one entry per CDR3 protein. The table records about 360,000 distinct CDR3 sequences, approximately 14% of them present only once. The sample was blood. The receptors come from a woman between 18 and 30 years old with Graves' hyperthyroidism that later progressed to Graves' ophthalmopathy.

The sample holds many counts of this clonotype. The rearrangement links TRBV12-3 or TRBV12-4 to TRBJ2-1, with 12 positions matching TRBD2. J gave up 4 bases and V 4 bases, and 5 bases lay outside the gene matches. This CDR3 is built from 16 residues. CDR3 sequence (DNA): TGTGCCAGCAGTTCAAGACTAGCGGGAGTGTACAATGAGCAGTTCTTC. Residues: CASSSRLAGVYNEQFF.

This clonotype was recorded many times. J is TRBJ2-3 and V is TRBV7-2; 9 bases map to TRBD2. V shed 5 bases and J 3 bases; nucleotides not matched to a gene: 9. Germline values: CDR1 SGHTA, CDR2 FQGNSA. This CDR3 region has 16 residues. CDR3 in amino acids: CASSITAGGGTDTQYF. CDR3 in DNA: TGTGCCAGCAGCATAACAGCGGGAGGTGGGACAGATACGCAGTATTTT.

This clonotype was counted many times. This chain uses TRBV28 with TRBJ1-5; maybe TRBD1 (6 bases). V dropped 4 bases and J dropped 5 bases, with 12 bases sitting between them. The germline V gene has CDR1 MDHEN and CDR2 SYDVKM. The CDR3 loop spans 14 amino acids. The CDR3 loop reads CASSYTGIHQPQHF. The DNA of the CDR3 is TGTGCCAGCAGTTATACAGGGATCCATCAGCCCCAGCATTTT.

This clonotype was observed a few times. A read error may be the cause here, since a much bigger clone is one base away. The chain links TRBV28 to TRBJ1-2, with D perhaps matching TRBD1 (5 bases). CDR1 and CDR2 (germline): MDHEN, SYDVKM. This CDR3 spans 15 amino acids. V was trimmed by 6 bases and J by 4 bases, leaving 18 bases between them. CDR3 sequence: CASSLGPGLAYGYTF. As DNA, the CDR3 is TGTGCCAGCAGCCTGGGGCCGGGGCTAGCCTATGGCTACACCTTC.

The genes are TRBV10-1 and TRBJ2-1, with D possibly being TRBD2 (6 bases). CDR1 is WNHNN, CDR2 SYGVQD, per germline (reference sequence). The CDR3 spans 16 residues. Trimming stripped 6 bases from V and 6 bases from J, with 21 bases between. CDR3 in DNA: TGCGCCAGCAGGACCCGCAGGGCAGCTAGCGTCAATGAGCAGTTCTTC. The encoded protein is CASRTRRAASVNEQFF.

The table lists this clonotype with many counts. This sequence joins TRBV27 and TRBJ1-2; 9 bases are a match to TRBD1. Per germline, CDR1 MNHEY and CDR2 SMNVEV (reference sequence). V was clipped by 4 bases and J by 5 bases; unmatched bases: 8. This CDR3 spans 15 amino acids. The CDR3 sequence is CASSSLGDRAYGYTF. The CDR3 region has the DNA TGTGCCAGCAGTTCCCTGGGGGACAGGGCTTATGGCTACACCTTC.

Only a few counts were recorded for this clonotype. The chain links TRBV4-3 to TRBJ2-2, with D maybe TRBD1 (5 bases). CDR1 and CDR2 from the germline V gene are LGHNA and YSLEER. The CDR3 is 15 amino acids. Deletions cut 0 bases from V and 5 bases from J, with 10 bases between. The CDR3 sequence: CASSQDRQMTGELFF. The CDR3 DNA sequence: TGCGCCAGCAGCCAAGATAGACAGATGACCGGGGAGCTGTTTTTT.

This clonotype showed up many times. The genes are TRBV28 and TRBJ2-1, with TRBD2 matching 9 bases. The CDR3 totals 18 residues. Germline V lookup: CDR1 MDHEN, CDR2 SYDVKM. J was trimmed by 8 bases and V by 4 bases; bases with no gene match: 18. CDR3 nucleotide sequence: TGTGCCAGCAGTTGGGGAGCGGCCGAGCGGGAGGATTTTCATGAGCAGTTCTTC. This gives the protein CASSWGAAEREDFHEQFF.

This clonotype has just a few counts. This may be a read error: a much more frequent sequence differs by one nucleotide. The rearrangement joins TRBV11-2 to TRBJ2-5; TRBD1 or TRBD2 may be the D gene (5 bases each). The CDR3 runs to 14 residues. CDR1 and CDR2 (germline): SGHAT, FQNNGV. The CDR3 bases are TGTACCAGCAGCTCAAGCAGGGAGCAAGAGACCCAGTACTTC. It encodes CTSSSSREQETQYF.

This chain links TRBV20-1 with TRBJ2-7, with 8 nucleotides matching TRBD2. The CDR3 is 14 amino acids. V dropped 3 bases and J dropped 3; count of bases not matched to a gene: 7. Germline CDR1 is DFQATT and CDR2 is SNEGSKA (reference sequence). In DNA, the CDR3 is TGCAGTGCTAGGGGACTAGAGGAATACTACGAGCAGTACTTC. Its translation: CSARGLEEYYEQYF.

This clonotype was counted many times. V and J are TRBV6-1 and TRBJ2-1, with 9 bases fitting TRBD2. Trimming at V came to 5 bases and at J to 10 bases, leaving 6 bases not matched to a gene. CDR1 and CDR2 (germline): MNHNS, SASEGT. The CDR3 contains 13 residues. CDR3: CASSYLTSGEQFF. The CDR3 DNA sequence: TGTGCCAGCAGTTACCTGACTAGCGGCGAGCAGTTCTTC.

This clonotype was detected ten times or more. V usage is TRBV28 and J usage is TRBJ2-1; unclear D gene. Germline CDR1 MDHEN, CDR2 SYDVKM. The CDR3 consists of 16 residues. With 7 bases removed from V and 0 bases from J, the gap between germline ends came to 16 bases. CDR3 residues: CASTSSGRSSYNEQFF. The CDR3 nucleotides read TGTGCCAGCACCTCCTCCGGCCGGAGCTCCTACAATGAGCAGTTCTTC.